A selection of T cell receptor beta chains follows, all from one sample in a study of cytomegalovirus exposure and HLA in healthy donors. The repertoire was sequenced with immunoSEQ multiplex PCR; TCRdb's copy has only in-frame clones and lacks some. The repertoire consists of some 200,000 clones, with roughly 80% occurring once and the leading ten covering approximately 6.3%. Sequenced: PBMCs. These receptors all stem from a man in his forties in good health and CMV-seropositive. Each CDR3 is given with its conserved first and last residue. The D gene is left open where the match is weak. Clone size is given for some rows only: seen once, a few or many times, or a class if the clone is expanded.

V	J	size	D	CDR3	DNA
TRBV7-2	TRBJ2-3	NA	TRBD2	CASSSPRTSGSTDTQYF	TGTGCCAGCAGCTCCCCCCGTACTAGCGGGTCCACAGATACGCAGTATTTT
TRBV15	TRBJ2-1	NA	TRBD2	CATSTGEGGYNEQFF	TGTGCCACCAGCACTGGGGAGGGTGGGTACAATGAGCAGTTCTTC
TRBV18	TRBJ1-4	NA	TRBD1	CASSSNRGQLFF	TGTGCCAGCTCGTCGAACAGGGGGCAACTGTTTTTT
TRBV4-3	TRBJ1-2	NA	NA	CASSQDARGGYTF	TGCGCCAGCAGCCAAGATGCTCGAGGAGGCTACACCTTC
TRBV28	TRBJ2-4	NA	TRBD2	CASSLERGVKNIQYF	TGTGCCAGCAGTTTGGAACGGGGGGTCAAAAACATTCAGTACTTC
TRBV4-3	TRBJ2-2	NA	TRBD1	CASSGTADTGELFF	TGCGCCAGTTCCGGGACAGCGGACACCGGGGAGCTGTTTTTT
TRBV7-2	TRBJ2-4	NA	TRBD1	CASSRDSKNIQYF	TGTGCCAGCAGCCGGGACAGTAAAAACATTCAGTACTTC
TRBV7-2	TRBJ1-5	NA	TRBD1	CASSLEAGGRNQPQHF	TGTGCCAGCAGCTTAGAGGCAGGGGGAAGAAATCAGCCCCAGCATTTT
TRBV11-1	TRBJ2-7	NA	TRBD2	CASSLGLAGTSRDYEQYF	TGTGCCAGCAGCCTCGGACTAGCGGGGACCTCACGAGACTACGAGCAGTACTTC
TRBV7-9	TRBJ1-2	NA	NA	CASSPQGGGGYTF	TGTGCCAGCAGCCCCCAGGGAGGGGGTGGCTACACCTTC
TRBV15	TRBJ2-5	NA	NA	CATSSRVPMETQYF	TGTGCCACCAGCTCCCGGGTGCCCATGGAGACCCAGTACTTC
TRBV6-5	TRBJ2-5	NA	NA	CASSYPRGHSQETQYF	TGTGCCAGCAGTTACCCGAGGGGACACAGCCAAGAGACCCAGTACTTC
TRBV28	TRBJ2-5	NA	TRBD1	CASSVHQGQGKETQYF	TGTGCCAGCAGTGTCCACCAGGGACAGGGGAAAGAGACCCAGTACTTC
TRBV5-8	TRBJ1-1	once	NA	CASRDGPPGGNTEAFF	TGTGCCAGCAGGGACGGGCCGCCCGGGGGAAACACTGAAGCTTTCTTT
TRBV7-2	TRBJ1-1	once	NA	CASNRGQNTEAFF	TGTGCCAGCAACCGGGGACAGAACACTGAAGCTTTCTTT
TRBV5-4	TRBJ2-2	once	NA	CASSWMAGGTGELFF	TGTGCCAGCAGCTGGATGGCAGGTGGGACCGGGGAGCTGTTTTTT
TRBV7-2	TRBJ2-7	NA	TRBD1	CASSSGQGAMYEQYF	TGTGCCAGCAGCTCAGGACAGGGGGCGATGTACGAGCAGTACTTC
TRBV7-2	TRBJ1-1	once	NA	CASSLARKAEAFF	TGTGCCAGCAGCTTAGCGAGGAAGGCTGAAGCTTTCTTT
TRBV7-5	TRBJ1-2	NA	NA	CARSPRAGGTTGYTF	TGTGCCAGAAGCCCGAGGGCAGGGGGCACGACTGGCTACACCTTC
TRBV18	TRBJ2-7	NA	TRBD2	CASSPLASGSLDEQYF	TGTGCCAGCTCACCATTGGCTAGCGGGTCTTTAGACGAGCAGTACTTC
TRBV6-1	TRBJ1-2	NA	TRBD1	CASIDRVGYGYTF	TGTGCCAGCATCGACAGGGTCGGCTATGGCTACACCTTC
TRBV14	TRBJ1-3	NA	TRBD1	CASSRGDRLFSGNTIYF	TGTGCCAGCAGCCGCGGGGACAGGCTTTTCTCTGGAAACACCATATATTTT
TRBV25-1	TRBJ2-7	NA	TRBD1	CASRTGYEQYF	TGTGCCAGCAGGACAGGGTACGAGCAGTACTTC
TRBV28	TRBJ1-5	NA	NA	CASSFGQPLNQPQHF	TGTGCCAGCAGCTTTGGACAGCCTCTCAATCAGCCCCAGCATTTT
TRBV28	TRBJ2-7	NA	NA	CASSPGGISYEQYF	TGTGCCAGCAGCCCTGGGGGCATCTCCTACGAGCAGTACTTC